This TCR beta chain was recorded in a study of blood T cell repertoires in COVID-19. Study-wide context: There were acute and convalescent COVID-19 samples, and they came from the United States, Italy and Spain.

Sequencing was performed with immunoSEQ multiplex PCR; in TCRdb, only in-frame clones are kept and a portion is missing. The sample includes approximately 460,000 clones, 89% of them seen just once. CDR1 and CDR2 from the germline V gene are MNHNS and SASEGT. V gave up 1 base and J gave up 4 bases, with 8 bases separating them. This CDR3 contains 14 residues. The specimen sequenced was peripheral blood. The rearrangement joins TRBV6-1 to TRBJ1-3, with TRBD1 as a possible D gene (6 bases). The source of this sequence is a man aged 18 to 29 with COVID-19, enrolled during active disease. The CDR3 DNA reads TGTGCCAGCAGTGAAGTTGGGGGCGGAAACACCATATATTTT. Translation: CASSEVGGGNTIYF.